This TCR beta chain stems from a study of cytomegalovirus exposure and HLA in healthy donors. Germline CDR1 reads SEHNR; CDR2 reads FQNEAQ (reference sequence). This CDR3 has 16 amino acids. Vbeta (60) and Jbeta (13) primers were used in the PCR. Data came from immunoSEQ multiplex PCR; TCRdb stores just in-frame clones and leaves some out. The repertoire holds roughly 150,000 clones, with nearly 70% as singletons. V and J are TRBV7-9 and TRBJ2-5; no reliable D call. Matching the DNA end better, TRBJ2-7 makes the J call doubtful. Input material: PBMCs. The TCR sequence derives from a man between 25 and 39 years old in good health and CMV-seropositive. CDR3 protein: CASSAGSSLGSYEQYF. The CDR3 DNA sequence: TGTGCCAGCAGCGCCGGGTCCTCTCTAGGCTCCTACGAGCAGTACTTC.